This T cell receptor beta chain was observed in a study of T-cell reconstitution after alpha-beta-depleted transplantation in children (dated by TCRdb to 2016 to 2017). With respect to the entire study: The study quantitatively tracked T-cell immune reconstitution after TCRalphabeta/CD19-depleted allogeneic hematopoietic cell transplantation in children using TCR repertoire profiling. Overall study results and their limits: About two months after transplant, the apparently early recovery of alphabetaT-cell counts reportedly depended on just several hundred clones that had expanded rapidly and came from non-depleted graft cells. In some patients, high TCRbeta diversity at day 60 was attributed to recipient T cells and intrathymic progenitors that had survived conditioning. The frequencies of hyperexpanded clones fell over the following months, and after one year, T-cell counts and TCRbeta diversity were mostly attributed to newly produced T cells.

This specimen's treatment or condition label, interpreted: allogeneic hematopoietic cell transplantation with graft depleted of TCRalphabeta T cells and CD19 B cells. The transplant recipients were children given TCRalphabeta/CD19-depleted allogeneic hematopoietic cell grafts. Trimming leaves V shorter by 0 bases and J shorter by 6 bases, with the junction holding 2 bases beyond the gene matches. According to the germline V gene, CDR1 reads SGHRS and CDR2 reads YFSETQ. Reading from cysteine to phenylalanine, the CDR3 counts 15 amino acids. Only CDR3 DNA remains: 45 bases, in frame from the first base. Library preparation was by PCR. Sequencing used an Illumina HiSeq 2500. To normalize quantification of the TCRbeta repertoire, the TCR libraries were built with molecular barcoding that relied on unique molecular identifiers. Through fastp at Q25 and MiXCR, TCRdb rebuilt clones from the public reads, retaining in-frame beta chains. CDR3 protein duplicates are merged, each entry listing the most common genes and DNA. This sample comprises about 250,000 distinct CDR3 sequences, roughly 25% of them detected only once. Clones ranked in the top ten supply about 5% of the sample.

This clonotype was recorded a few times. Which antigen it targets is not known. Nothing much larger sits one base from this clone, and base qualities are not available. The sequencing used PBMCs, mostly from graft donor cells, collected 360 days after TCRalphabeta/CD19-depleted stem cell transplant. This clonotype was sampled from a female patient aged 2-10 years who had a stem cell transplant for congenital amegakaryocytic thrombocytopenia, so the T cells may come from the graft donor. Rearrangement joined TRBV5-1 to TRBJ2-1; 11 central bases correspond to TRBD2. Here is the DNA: TGCGCCAGCAGCTTGGGTAGCGGGAGGGCCAATGAGCAGTTCTTC. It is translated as CASSLGSGRANEQFF.